One sample yielded the 29 T cell receptor beta chains listed below, sequenced in a study of vaccination effects on CD4 cells after COVID-19. Which antigens these TCRs recognize remains unknown. Sequencing used immunoSEQ multiplex PCR; TCRdb keeps in-frame clones, though not all of them. The sample records tens of thousands of clones, 77% being singletons. Ahead of sequencing, the ViraFEST assay grew antigen-specific CD4+ T cells using viral peptide pools. Having been cultured for around ten days, the cells underwent CD4+ T cell isolation. Participants each got two BNT162b2 or mRNA-1273 vaccine doses. The sample consisted of CD4+ T cells from PBMCs cultured with HCoV-OC43 spike peptides, taken after COVID-19 vaccination. Subset specified: HCoV-OC43 spike overlapping peptide pool stimulation. Receptors originate from a human donor who received a COVID-19 vaccine.

V and J are TRBV28 and TRBJ2-7, with unresolved D. Looked up from germline, CDR1 is MDHEN and CDR2 is SYDVKM. There are 13 residues in the CDR3. V lost 6 bases to trimming and J lost 1 base, with 10 bases between them. The CDR3: CASRGYRSYEQYV. DNA of the CDR3: TGTGCCAGCAGAGGGTATAGGTCCTACGAGCAGTACGTC.

This chain uses TRBV6-5 with TRBJ1-3; D not resolved. Trimming took off 9 bases at V and 8 bases at J, with 20 bases between the two ends. Germline CDR1 reads MNHEY; CDR2 reads SVGAGI. The CDR3 is 14 residues long. The CDR3 loop reads CASGSAARADTIYF. DNA for the CDR3: TGTGCCAGTGGTTCGGCCGCGAGGGCCGACACCATATATTTT.

J is TRBJ2-2 and V is TRBV18; D is uncertain. CDR1 is KGHSH and CDR2 is LQKENI in the germline V gene. The V gene lost 4 bases and the J gene lost 1 base, with 13 bases spanning the gap. This CDR3 region has 16 residues. Written as DNA, the CDR3 is TGTGCCAGCTCACTGGAGTCTCCCGGGAACACCGGGGAGCTGTTTTTT. Amino acids: CASSLESPGNTGELFF.

This clone is a singleton in its sample. The DNA of the CDR3 is TGTGCTAGTGGTTTGGTGGGGACGGCGGGGGCTACGGACACTGAAGCTTTCTTT. Translation gives CASGLVGTAGATDTEAFF. The chain uses TRBV12-5 and TRBJ1-1; perhaps TRBD1 as D (6 bases). Trimming removed 0 bases at V and 3 bases at J, with 20 bases between. The CDR3 totals 18 residues. CDR1 is LGHNT, CDR2 FRNRAP, per germline.

V is TRBV6-2 or TRBV6-3 and J is TRBJ1-2; D uncertain. The CDR3 covers 12 residues. Germline lookup yields CDR1 MNHEY and CDR2 SVGEGT. The V end lost 2 bases, the J end lost 8 bases, and 9 bases lay between the germline ends. CDR3 bases: TGTGCCAGCAGTTACAGTAACCTCGGCTACACCTTC. It yields the protein CASSYSNLGYTF.

This clone occurred once. The chain has TRBV29-1 and TRBJ1-2; D possibly corresponds to TRBD1 (5 bases). V lost 6 bases, J lost 4 bases, and 12 bases lay in between. This CDR3 region has 12 residues. Germline CDR1 is SQVTM and CDR2 is ANQGSEA. Written as DNA, the CDR3 is TGCAGCGTAGCAGGGTGGTCCTATGGCTACACCTTC. It specifies CSVAGWSYGYTF.

The V call is TRBV2, the J call TRBJ2-3, with D possibly TRBD2 on 6 matching bases. The germline CDR1 and CDR2 sequences are SNHLY and FYNNEI. The V end lost 1 base, the J end lost 3 bases, and 14 bases lay between the germline ends. This CDR3 region has 16 residues. CDR3 amino acids: CASSEDPPGGTDTQYF. The CDR3 DNA is TGTGCCAGCAGTGAAGATCCCCCCGGGGGTACAGATACGCAGTATTTT.

The J gene is TRBJ1-1, the V gene TRBV6-6; 7 positions agree with TRBD1. The CDR3 length is 13 residues. Germline V CDR1 and CDR2: MNHNY, SVGAGI (reference sequence). Trimming took 4 bases from V and 4 from J; bases not matched to a gene: 3. This chain's CDR3 is CASSLTGSTEAFF. Here the CDR3 DNA reads TGTGCCAGCAGTTTGACAGGGTCCACTGAAGCTTTCTTT.

This sequence joins TRBV24-1 and TRBJ2-3; 9 bases line up with TRBD1. V shed 9 bases, J shed 4 bases, and the junction held 16 bases outside the gene matches. Germline-derived CDR1 and CDR2 are KGHDR and SFDVKD. The CDR3 is 17 residues long. CDR3: CATETRTGTGTPDTQYF. The CDR3 bases are TGTGCCACCGAGACCCGGACCGGGACAGGGACGCCAGATACGCAGTATTTT.

V is TRBV18 and J is TRBJ1-2; D is perhaps TRBD1 (5 bases). The CDR3 consists of 14 residues. From germline, CDR1 is KGHSH and CDR2 LQKENI. Trimming left V 2 bases short and J 13 bases short, with 20 bases between. The CDR3: CASSPESRGNLITF. For the CDR3, the DNA is TGTGCCAGCTCACCAGAGTCTCGGGGCAATCTTATCACCTTC.

This chain joins TRBV6-6 and TRBJ2-7; D gene unclear. CDR1 and CDR2 (germline): MNHNY, SVGAGI (reference sequence). The V end lost 2 bases, the J end lost 4 bases, and 9 bases lay between the germline ends. This CDR3 is built from 13 residues. The CDR3 loop is CASSYIGGYEQYV. The CDR3 nucleotides read TGTGCCAGCAGTTACATCGGCGGTTACGAGCAGTACGTC.

J is TRBJ2-1 and V is TRBV18, with D possibly being TRBD1 or TRBD2 (5 bases each). Germline V gene lookup returns CDR1 KGHSH and CDR2 LQKENI. This CDR3 spans 17 amino acids. V gave up 4 bases and J gave up 0 bases, with 16 bases separating them. For the CDR3, the DNA is TGTGCCAGCTCACGAATCGGGACGGGGAGCTCCTACAATGAGCAGTTCTTC. Amino acids: CASSRIGTGSSYNEQFF. Complete variable domain (other parts from reference TRBV18 and TRBJ2-1): NAGVMQNPRHLVRRRGQEARLRCSPMKGHSHVYWYRQLPEEGLKFMVYLQKENIIDESGMPKERFSAEFPKEGPSILRIQQVVRGDSAAYFCASSRIGTGSSYNEQFFGPGTRLTVL.

The count of this clone is one. J is TRBJ2-3 and V is TRBV7-2; TRBD1 matches at 9 bases. The ends lost 2 bases at V and 4 bases at J; junction bases unmatched: 7. The germline CDR1 and CDR2 sequences are SGHTA and FQGNSA. The CDR3 is 16 residues long. The DNA of the CDR3 is TGTGCCAGCAGCTTATACGGGACAGGGAGGGCAGATACGCAGTATTTT. Translating gives CASSLYGTGRADTQYF.

The genes are TRBV7-3 and TRBJ2-1, with TRBD1 matching 12 bases. There are 15 residues in the CDR3. Germline CDR1 SGHTA, CDR2 FQGTGA. The trim removed 5 bases at V and 8 bases at J, leaving 7 bases unmatched. For the CDR3, the DNA is TGTGCCAGCAGCCTGGGACAGGGGGCGCTCGATGAGCAGTTCTTC. Residues: CASSLGQGALDEQFF.

The genes are TRBV10-3 and TRBJ1-2; the D gene is possibly TRBD1 (5 bases). This CDR3 is 13 amino acids long. V was shortened by 3 bases and J by 7 bases, with 12 bases between the two germline ends. In germline, CDR1 is ENHRY, CDR2 SYGVKD. The CDR3 bases are TGTGCCATCAGTGAAGGGACGGAGGCTGGCTACACCTTC. Encoded protein: CAISEGTEAGYTF.

The chain couples TRBV3-1 (or the pseudogene TRBV3-2) to TRBJ1-6, with D possibly TRBD1 on 5 matching bases. Germline-derived CDR1 and CDR2 are LGHDT and YNNKEL (reference sequence). V shed 0 bases and J shed 0 bases, with 12 bases lying between them. This CDR3 is 18 amino acids long. The chain's CDR3 is CASSQDRAPSSYNSPLHF. CDR3 sequence (DNA): TGTGCCAGCAGCCAAGACAGGGCGCCGAGCTCCTATAATTCACCCCTCCACTTT.

The V and J genes are TRBV28 and TRBJ2-7; the match to TRBD2 covers 7 bases. Looked up from germline, CDR1 is MDHEN and CDR2 is SYDVKM. After removal of 3 bases from V and 6 bases from J, the junction contained 8 bases not matched to a gene. This CDR3 comprises 14 residues. CDR3 protein: CASSLGGSRIEQYV. The CDR3 bases are TGTGCCAGCAGTTTGGGGGGGTCACGTATCGAGCAGTACGTC.

The chain is built from TRBV6-5 and TRBJ1-2; 7 bases are a match to TRBD1. The J segment lost 3 bases and the V segment lost 6 bases, leaving 10 bases of the junction unmatched. Germline CDR1 MNHEY, CDR2 SVGAGI. The CDR3 covers 15 residues. In DNA, the CDR3 is TGTGCCAGCAGATCCCAAGGGGGCGGTCACTATGGCTACACCTTC. It yields the protein CASRSQGGGHYGYTF.

This clone was recorded only once. The rearrangement joins TRBV7-2 to TRBJ2-5, with D tentatively TRBD1 (5 bases). Germline V gives CDR1 SGHTA, CDR2 FQGNSA. Trimming removed 2 bases at V and 1 base at J, with 14 bases between. The CDR3 has 16 residues. The DNA for the CDR3 is TGTGCCAGCAGCTTACCCACAGGTCAGGGCCAAGAGACCCAGTACTTC. As protein: CASSLPTGQGQETQYF.

The chain employs TRBV7-2 and TRBJ1-6, with 7 positions matching TRBD1. After removal of 2 bases from V and 3 bases from J, the junction contained 1 base not matched to a gene. This CDR3 is 15 amino acids long. CDR1 SGHTA and CDR2 FQGNSA come from the germline V gene. DNA for the CDR3: TGTGCCAGCAGCTTAAACAGGGGCTATAATTCACCCCTCCACTTT. Residues: CASSLNRGYNSPLHF.

This chain links TRBV7-8 with TRBJ2-4; 11 bases are a match to TRBD2. The CDR3 is 19 residues long. Germline CDR1 and CDR2: SGHVS and FQNEAQ. After removal of 1 base from V and 3 bases from J, the junction contained 11 bases not matched to a gene. The CDR3 sequence: CASSLDSLAGAGRKNIQYF. The DNA of the CDR3 is TGTGCCAGCAGCTTAGATTCACTAGCGGGGGCCGGTCGCAAAAACATTCAGTACTTC.

This clone was counted a few times. The rearrangement joins TRBV5-1 to TRBJ2-1, with 8 positions matching TRBD2. The ends lost 6 bases at V and 3 bases at J; junction bases unmatched: 11. This CDR3 comprises 16 residues. Germline CDR1 and CDR2: SGHRS and YFSETQ. CDR3 sequence (DNA): TGCGCCAGCACCCTAAACGGGAGGGGGAACTACAATGAGCAGTTCTTC. It specifies CASTLNGRGNYNEQFF.

J is TRBJ1-3 and V is TRBV19; D not resolved. The CDR3 runs 14 residues. Trimming removed 2 bases from V and 2 bases from J, with 7 bases in between. Germline V CDR1 and CDR2: LNHDA, SQIVND (reference sequence). CDR3 bases: TGTGCCAGTAGTATAACGTCGGCTGGAAACACCATATATTTT. Translating it yields CASSITSAGNTIYF.

The chain carries TRBV7-2 and TRBJ2-2, with 8 bases fitting TRBD1. Trimming took 5 bases from V and 5 from J; bases not matched to a gene: 10. The germline V gene has CDR1 SGHTA and CDR2 FQGNSA. The CDR3 loop spans 16 amino acids. The CDR3 region is CASSPPRTGWTGELFF. The CDR3 region has the DNA TGTGCCAGCAGCCCCCCCAGGACAGGGTGGACCGGGGAGCTGTTTTTT.

The gene calls are TRBV3-1 (or the pseudogene TRBV3-2) and TRBJ1-3; D gene uncertain. The CDR3 is 15 amino acids. The V end lost 1 base, the J end lost 3 bases, and 10 bases lay between the germline ends. Germline V gives CDR1 LGHDT, CDR2 YNNKEL (reference sequence). The CDR3 spells CASSQVSGFGNTIYF. CDR3 DNA sequence: TGTGCCAGCAGCCAAGTGTCGGGGTTTGGAAACACCATATATTTT.

There are a few counts of this clone. CDR3 DNA: TGCGCCAGCAGCACCCAGGGCCACGGGAATTCACCCCTCCACTTT. Residues: CASSTQGHGNSPLHF. V is TRBV5-1 and J is TRBJ1-6, with a weak D call TRBD1 (5 bases). This CDR3 spans 15 amino acids. CDR1 is SGHRS and CDR2 is YFSETQ in the germline V gene. V lost 4 bases and J 7 bases, leaving 15 bases between the germline ends.

The chain has TRBV7-8 and TRBJ1-5; 7 bases map to TRBD1. The junction had 4 bases not matched to a gene; V was cut back by 5 bases and J by 0 bases. The CDR3 has 15 residues. The germline CDR1 and CDR2 sequences are SGHVS and FQNEAQ. DNA for the CDR3: TGTGCCAGCAGCAAGACAGGGAATAGCAATCAGCCCCAGCATTTT. Translated, it gives CASSKTGNSNQPQHF. Complete variable domain (other parts from reference TRBV7-8 and TRBJ1-5): GAGVSQSPRYKVAKRGQDVALRCDPISGHVSLFWYQQALGQGPEFLTYFQNEAQLDKSGLPSDRFFAERPEGSVSTLKIQRTQQEDSAVYLCASSKTGNSNQPQHFGDGTRLSIL.

The CDR3 loop is CASSLQTGGNQPQHF. CDR3 DNA sequence: TGCGCCAGCAGCCTACAAACAGGCGGCAATCAGCCCCAGCATTTT. J is TRBJ1-5 and V is TRBV4-1, with D possibly being TRBD1 (5 bases). V lost 4 bases and J lost 2, with 12 bases in between. The CDR3 has 15 amino acids. Looked up from germline, CDR1 is MGHRA and CDR2 is YSYEKL.

In this sample, this clone turned up a few times. The chain carries TRBV15 and TRBJ1-4; D is possibly TRBD1 (6 bases). The CDR3 consists of 18 residues. CDR1 is LNHNV, CDR2 YYDKDF, per germline (reference sequence). The V gene lost 4 bases and the J gene lost 0 bases, with 18 bases spanning the gap. The DNA of the CDR3 is TGTGCCACCAGCACTAACAGGGCCGATTCTGCAACTAATGAAAAACTGTTTTTT. Encoded protein: CATSTNRADSATNEKLFF. Drawing the rest from reference TRBV15 and TRBJ1-4, the complete variable domain is DAMVIQNPRYQVTQFGKPVTLSCSQTLNHNVMYWYQQKSSQAPKLLFHYYDKDFNNEADTPDNFQSRRPNTSFCFLDIRSPGLGDTAMYLCATSTNRADSATNEKLFFGSGTQLSVL.